The 18 T cell receptor beta chains given below trace back to one sample, sequenced in a study of cytomegalovirus exposure and HLA in healthy donors. The PCR had 60 Vbeta and 13 Jbeta primers. Assay used: immunoSEQ multiplex PCR; TCRdb lists only in-frame clones, some missing. The repertoire includes some 110,000 clones, about 74% of them detected once, and around 4% sits in the top ten. Sequencing input: PBMCs. The receptor set was obtained from a woman aged 45 to 65 in good health and CMV-seropositive.

The chain is built from TRBV2 and TRBJ2-1; 8 bases line up with TRBD2. The CDR3 extends over 14 amino acids. J gave up 1 base and V 8 bases, and 4 bases lay outside the gene matches. Per the germline V gene, CDR1 is SNHLY and CDR2 is FYNNEI. In DNA, the CDR3 is TGTGCCAGCGCTCGGGGGGGGTCCTACAATGAGCAGTTCTTC. Its translation: CASARGGSYNEQFF.

This clone has only a few counts. The chain recombines TRBV6-4 with TRBJ2-1; 11 positions agree with TRBD2. J lost 8 bases, V lost 5 bases, and 2 bases had no gene match. The CDR3 runs to 13 residues. Germline CDR1 MRHNA, CDR2 SNTAGT. This CDR3 is CASSLLAGDEQFF. DNA for the CDR3: TGTGCCAGCAGTTTACTAGCGGGGGATGAGCAGTTCTTC.

This clone was observed a handful of times. The chain is built from TRBV7-9 and TRBJ1-5; tentative D call: TRBD1 (5 bases). The V end lost 2 bases, the J end lost 3 bases, and 8 bases lay between the germline ends. The germline V gene encodes CDR1 SEHNR and CDR2 FQNEAQ (reference sequence). There are 14 residues in the CDR3. The CDR3: CASSLSGINQPQHF. Written as DNA, the CDR3 is TGTGCCAGCAGCTTATCAGGGATCAATCAGCCCCAGCATTTT.

V is TRBV6-5 and J is TRBJ1-2; D ambiguous. The CDR3 sequence is 13 residues long. Germline V gene data show CDR1 as MNHEY and CDR2 as SVGAGI. With 4 bases removed from V and 6 bases from J, the gap between germline ends came to 12 bases. The CDR3 sequence is CASSLRAGDGYTF. As DNA, the CDR3 is TGTGCCAGCAGTTTGAGGGCAGGAGATGGCTACACCTTC.

V gene TRBV18 combines with J gene TRBJ1-2; D is unresolved. CDR1 KGHSH and CDR2 LQKENI come from the germline V gene. Deletions cut 1 base from V and 2 bases from J, with 11 bases between. The CDR3 spans 15 residues. The CDR3 protein is CASSPLRGGNYGYTF. In DNA form, the CDR3 reads TGTGCCAGCTCACCACTCCGGGGAGGGAACTATGGCTACACCTTC.

This clone was seen a few times. The gene calls are TRBV5-1 and TRBJ2-5, with 10 bases aligning to TRBD2. The trim removed 4 bases at V and 3 bases at J, leaving 3 bases unmatched. Germline CDR1 reads SGHRS; CDR2 reads YFSETQ. The CDR3 covers 14 residues. CDR3 DNA: TGCGCCAGCAGCCACACTAGCGGGGAAGAGACCCAGTACTTC. Translation gives CASSHTSGEETQYF.

The chain combines TRBV2 with TRBJ2-2; tentative D call: TRBD2 (5 bases). Trimming took off 7 bases at V and 2 bases at J, with 14 bases between the two ends. The germline V gene has CDR1 SNHLY and CDR2 FYNNEI. This CDR3 comprises 15 residues. The DNA of the CDR3 is TGTGCCAGCACCAACGAGGGATTTAACACCGGGGAGCTGTTTTTT. Encoded protein: CASTNEGFNTGELFF.

V gene TRBV18 combines with J gene TRBJ1-1, with unresolved D. CDR1 is KGHSH and CDR2 is LQKENI in the germline V gene. Deletions cut 7 bases from V and 5 bases from J, with 20 bases between. The CDR3 runs to 15 residues. The CDR3 loop is CASFTTREKQTEAFF. CDR3 in DNA: TGTGCCAGCTTCACCACCCGGGAAAAACAAACTGAAGCTTTCTTT.

The chain couples TRBV7-9 to TRBJ1-2; no clear D gene. V lost 5 bases, J lost 4 bases, and 11 bases lay in between. CDR1 and CDR2 (germline): SEHNR, FQNEAQ (reference sequence). CDR3 length equals 13 residues. The CDR3 nucleotides are TGTGCCAGCAGCCTCCGGGTTTCCTATGGCTACACCTTC. The encoded protein is CASSLRVSYGYTF.

This clone showed up just a few times. CDR3 sequence reads: CASSKWPRDEQYF. The CDR3 nucleotides read TGTGCCAGCAGCAAGTGGCCTCGGGACGAGCAGTACTTC. V usage is TRBV2 and J usage is TRBJ2-7; D is undetermined. The CDR3 is 13 residues long. Trimming cost V 6 bases and J 5 bases, with 14 bases left between them. Germline V gene sequence: CDR1 SNHLY, CDR2 FYNNEI. Supplemented by reference TRBV2 and TRBJ2-7, the full variable domain reads EPEVTQTPSHQVTQMGQEVILRCVPISNHLYFYWYRQILGQKVEFLVSFYNNEISEKSEIFDDQFSVERPDGSNFTLKIRSTKLEDSAMYFCASSKWPRDEQYFGPGTRLTVT.

The chain couples TRBV28 to TRBJ2-5; no clear D gene. This CDR3 contains 14 residues. Trimming removed 5 bases from V and 2 bases from J, with 12 bases in between. The V gene's germline CDR1 is MDHEN and CDR2 SYDVKM. The DNA for the CDR3 is TGTGCCAGCAGTACACAAGCGCAGCAAGAGACCCAGTACTTC. Translation: CASSTQAQQETQYF.

This clone has more than one count but fewer than ten. The chain uses TRBV6-5 and TRBJ1-1; D not certain. V was clipped by 2 bases and J by 4 bases, with 11 bases between them. The length of the CDR3 is 14 residues. CDR1 is MNHEY and CDR2 is SVGAGI in the germline V gene. CDR3 residues: CASSYRESGTEAFF. The CDR3 DNA reads TGTGCCAGCAGTTACAGGGAGTCAGGCACTGAAGCTTTCTTT.

This rearrangement joins TRBV2 to TRBJ1-4; the match to TRBD1 covers 8 bases. With 5 bases clipped from V and 8 bases from J, the junction kept 10 bases outside the gene matches. Germline CDR1 and CDR2: SNHLY and FYNNEI. There are 15 residues in the CDR3. As DNA, the CDR3 is TGTGCCAGCAGTATTATAGAACAGGGGGGAGAAAAACTGTTTTTT. Its protein is CASSIIEQGGEKLFF.

The V call is TRBV4-1, the J call TRBJ2-7, with D perhaps matching TRBD1 (6 bases). The CDR3 extends over 15 amino acids. Deletions cut 1 base from V and 5 bases from J, with 15 bases between. Germline V gene data show CDR1 as MGHRA and CDR2 as YSYEKL. The CDR3 here is CASSQVTAGADEQYF. Here the CDR3 DNA reads TGCGCCAGCAGCCAAGTGACAGCAGGGGCGGACGAGCAGTACTTC.

The rearrangement uses TRBV29-1 and TRBJ1-1; D ambiguous. Germline V gene sequence: CDR1 SQVTM, CDR2 ANQGSEA. V was shortened by 8 bases and J by 5 bases, with 9 bases between the two germline ends. This CDR3 is built from 10 residues. The chain's CDR3 is CSPQVTEAFF. The CDR3 nucleotides read TGCAGCCCGCAGGTTACTGAAGCTTTCTTT.

The chain employs TRBV5-1 and TRBJ2-3; 15 bases align to TRBD2. The CDR3 length is 16 residues. From germline, CDR1 is SGHRS and CDR2 YFSETQ. V lost 5 bases to trimming and J lost 5 bases; unmatched junction nucleotides: 6. CDR3 protein: CASSGTSGGPRDTQYF. In DNA, the CDR3 is TGCGCCAGCAGTGGGACTAGCGGGGGGCCGAGAGATACGCAGTATTTT. Full variable domain (rest looked up from reference TRBV5-1 and TRBJ2-3): KAGVTQTPRYLIKTRGQQVTLSCSPISGHRSVSWYQQTPGQGLQFLFEYFSETQRNKGNFPGRFSGRQFSNSRSEMNVSTLELGDSALYLCASSGTSGGPRDTQYFGPGTRLTVL.

This chain connects TRBV10-3 to TRBJ2-2; tentative D call: TRBD1 (5 bases). Germline-derived CDR1 and CDR2 are ENHRY and SYGVKD. This CDR3 region has 15 residues. The ends were cut back, 6 bases at V and 0 bases at J, with 11 bases in the middle. The CDR3, as DNA: TGTGCCATCAGAACAGGCCCCGCGAACACCGGGGAGCTGTTTTTT. Protein sequence: CAIRTGPANTGELFF.

The chain joins TRBV7-6 to TRBJ2-7; weak D call: TRBD1 (5 bases). Germline-derived CDR1 and CDR2 are SGHVS and FNYEAQ. The ends were cut back, 1 base at V and 2 bases at J, with 12 bases in the middle. This CDR3 region has 15 residues. The CDR3 loop reads CASSLGQGTTYEQYF. In DNA form, the CDR3 reads TGTGCCAGCAGCTTAGGGCAGGGAACGACCTACGAGCAGTACTTC.